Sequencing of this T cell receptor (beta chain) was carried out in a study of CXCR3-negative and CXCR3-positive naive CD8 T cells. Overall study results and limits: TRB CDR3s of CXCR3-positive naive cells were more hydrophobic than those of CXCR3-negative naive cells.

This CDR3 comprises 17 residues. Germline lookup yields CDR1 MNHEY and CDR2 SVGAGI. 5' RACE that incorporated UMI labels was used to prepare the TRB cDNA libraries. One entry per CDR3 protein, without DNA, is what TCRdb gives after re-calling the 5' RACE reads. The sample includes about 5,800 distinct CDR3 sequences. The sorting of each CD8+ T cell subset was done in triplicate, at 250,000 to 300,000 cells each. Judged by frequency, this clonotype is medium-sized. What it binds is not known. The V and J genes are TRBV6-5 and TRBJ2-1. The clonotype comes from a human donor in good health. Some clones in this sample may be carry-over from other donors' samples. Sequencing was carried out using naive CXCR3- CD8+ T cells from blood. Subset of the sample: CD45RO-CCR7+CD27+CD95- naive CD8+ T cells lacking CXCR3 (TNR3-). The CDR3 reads CASSYSRIGLSYNEQFF.